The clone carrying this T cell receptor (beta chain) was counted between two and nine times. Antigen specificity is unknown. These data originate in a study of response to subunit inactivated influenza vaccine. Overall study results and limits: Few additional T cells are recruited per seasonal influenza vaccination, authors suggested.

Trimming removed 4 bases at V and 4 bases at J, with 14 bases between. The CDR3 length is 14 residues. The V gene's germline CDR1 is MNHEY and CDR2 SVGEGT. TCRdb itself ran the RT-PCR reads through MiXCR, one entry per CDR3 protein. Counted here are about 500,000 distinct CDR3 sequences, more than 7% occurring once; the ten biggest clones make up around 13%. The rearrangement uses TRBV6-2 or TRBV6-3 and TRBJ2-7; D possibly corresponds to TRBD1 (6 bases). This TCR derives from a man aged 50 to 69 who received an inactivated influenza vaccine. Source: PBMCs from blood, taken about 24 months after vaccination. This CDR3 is CASSFNRVEYEQYF. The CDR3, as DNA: TGTGCCAGCAGTTTCAACAGGGTAGAGTACGAGCAGTACTTC.